The clone carrying this T cell receptor (beta chain) was seen many times. The antigen remains undetermined. These data originate in a study of metastatic and nonmetastatic thyroid tumors. Turning to the study itself: Blood and tumor or nodule tissue repertoires from malignant and benign thyroid patients were compared.

Study-wide findings and caveats: Patients with malignant thyroid tumors reportedly had significantly higher TCR beta diversity than those with benign nodules, in blood and tumor.

No treatment had been given to any patient before thyroid surgery. As handled by the study authors: Variation in CDR3 across clinicopathological groups served as the basis for constructing a distant-metastasis classifier in papillary thyroid cancer. TCRdb re-analyzed the PCR reads through MiXCR. The V and J calls, along with clone size, are taken from TCRdb and not from the paper's own processing. The sample lists over 9,000 clones, roughly an eighth occurring once. The V and J ends lost 0 bases and 6 bases respectively, with 18 bases between them. The germline CDR1 and CDR2 sequences are LGHNT and FRNRAP. The CDR3 runs to 17 residues.

The sample taken for sequencing was blood. This sequence joins TRBV12-5 and TRBJ1-5; D is unresolved. The TCR was taken from a female donor with papillary thyroid cancer or a benign thyroid nodule (not recorded which). Some clones in this sample may be carry-over from other donors' samples. CDR3 sequence: CASGLVLDRELTQPQHF. The CDR3 DNA reads TGTGCTAGTGGTTTGGTACTGGACCGCGAGTTGACTCAGCCCCAGCATTTT.